Each of the 6 T cell receptor beta chains below was sequenced from the same sample in a study of Graves' ophthalmopathy and Graves' hyperthyroidism. Amplification of the TCR beta CDR3 regions used RNA transcripts (as template). Scientists carried out first-round RT-PCR using HTBI primers and then a second-round multiplex PCR. A single record per CDR3 protein comes from TCRdb applying MiXCR to the multiplex PCR reads. Here the sample spans 650,000 to 800,000 distinct CDR3 sequences, about 41% being singletons. The material sequenced was peripheral blood. The receptors stem from an adult man with Graves' ophthalmopathy.

This clonotype has just a few counts. The chain combines TRBV20-1 with TRBJ2-7; 10 nucleotides line up with TRBD2. The CDR3 extends over 12 amino acids. Germline V lookup: CDR1 DFQATT, CDR2 SNEGSKA (reference sequence). V shed 3 bases and J 5 bases; nucleotides not matched to a gene: 1. CDR3 amino acids: CSARGLANEQYF. DNA for the CDR3: TGCAGTGCTAGGGGACTAGCGAACGAGCAGTACTTC.

A word on this clonotype: It may be a read error: a sequence one base away is much more abundant. The V call is TRBV27, the J call TRBJ1-2; D remains ambiguous. This CDR3 spans 14 amino acids. Germline values: CDR1 MNHEY, CDR2 SMNVEV (reference sequence). V was cut by 5 bases and J by 3 bases, with 13 bases left in between. Here the CDR3 reads CASSPRADYYGYTF. In nucleotides, the CDR3 is TGTGCCAGCAGTCCCCGGGCAGATTACTATGGCTACACCTTC.

The V and J genes are TRBV10-3 and TRBJ2-5, with D perhaps TRBD1 or TRBD2 (7 bases each). The CDR3 is made up of 16 amino acids. CDR1 is ENHRY, CDR2 SYGVKD, per germline. The V and J ends lost 10 bases and 0 bases respectively, with 21 bases between them. The CDR3 region is CASSPSGGGDQETQYF. In DNA, the CDR3 is TGTGCCAGCAGCCCATCAGGGGGGGGAGACCAAGAGACCCAGTACTTC.

This clonotype was counted ten times or more. The genes are TRBV12-5 and TRBJ1-2; 7 bases map to TRBD1. There are 14 residues in the CDR3. V lost 7 bases to trimming and J lost 5 bases; unmatched junction nucleotides: 10. Germline V gene lookup returns CDR1 LGHNT and CDR2 FRNRAP. This chain's CDR3 is CASAPSGTAYGYTF. In nucleotides, the CDR3 is TGTGCTAGTGCCCCTTCCGGGACAGCATATGGCTACACCTTC.

The V gene is TRBV3-1, the J gene TRBJ1-4; D might be TRBD1 (5 bases). The CDR3 is 14 amino acids. Trimming stripped 2 bases from V and 8 bases from J, with 12 bases between. Germline assignment: CDR1 LGHDT and CDR2 YNNKEL (reference sequence). CDR3 in DNA: TGTGCCAGCAGCCAACCCCAGGGTCGGGAAAAACTGTTTTTT. Translated, it gives CASSQPQGREKLFF. Complete variable domain (other parts from reference TRBV3-1 and TRBJ1-4): DTAVSQTPKYLVTQMGNDKSIKCEQNLGHDTMYWYKQDSKKFLKIMFSYNNKELIINETVPNRFSPKSPDKAHLNLHINSLELGDSAVYFCASSQPQGREKLFFGSGTQLSVL.

The chain employs TRBV6-2 or TRBV6-3 and TRBJ1-2; D is unresolved. Trimming removed 7 bases from V and 4 bases from J, with 10 bases in between. CDR1 is MNHEY, CDR2 SVGEGT, per germline. CDR3 length: 12 residues. The CDR3 DNA follows: TGTGCCAGCACCTGGGGAGGCTATGGCTACACCTTC. This translates into CASTWGGYGYTF.